The clone carrying this TCR beta chain was detected once. CDR1 is SGDLS, CDR2 YYNGEE, per germline. The CDR3 loop spans 16 amino acids. Trimming removed 0 bases from V and 2 bases from J, with 12 bases in between. The authors' processing: The assay estimated nucleated cells by amplifying reference gene primers. TCRdb's copy holds only in-frame clones and misses some; the assay was immunoSEQ multiplex PCR. V, J and clone size are those of that table, while D and trimming were read from the DNA. The sample carries 260,000 or so clones, 88% recorded once. These data are taken from a study of blood T cell repertoires in COVID-19. Study overall: Researchers got acute and convalescent COVID-19 samples from the United States, Italy and Spain. In each case, the material was cDNA or gDNA derived from T cells, B-cell-depleted T cells, or PBMCs.

The TCR originated in a man aged 18 to 30 with active or convalescent COVID-19. The sequencing sample was made of peripheral blood. This sequence joins TRBV9 and TRBJ1-5, with D tentatively TRBD1 (5 bases). The CDR3 is CASSVDGGTGNQPQHF. The CDR3 nucleotides read TGTGCCAGCAGCGTAGATGGAGGGACGGGCAATCAGCCCCAGCATTTT.